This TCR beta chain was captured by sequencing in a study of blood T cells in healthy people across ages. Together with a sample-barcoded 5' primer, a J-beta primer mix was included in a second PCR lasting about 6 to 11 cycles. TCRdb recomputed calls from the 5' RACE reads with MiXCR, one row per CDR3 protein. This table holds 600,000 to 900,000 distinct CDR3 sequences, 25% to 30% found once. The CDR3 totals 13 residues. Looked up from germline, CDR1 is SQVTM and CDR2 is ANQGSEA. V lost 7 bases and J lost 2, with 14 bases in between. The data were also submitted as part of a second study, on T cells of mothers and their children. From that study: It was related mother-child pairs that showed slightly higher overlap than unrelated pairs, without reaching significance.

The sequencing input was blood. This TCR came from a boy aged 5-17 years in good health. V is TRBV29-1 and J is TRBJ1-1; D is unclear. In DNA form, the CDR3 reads TGCAGCGCGGAAAGGGTTTTAAACACTGAAGCTTTCTTT. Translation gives CSAERVLNTEAFF.